Shown below are 6 T cell receptor beta chains from a single sample sequenced in a study of memory CD4+ T cells and cytomegalovirus serostatus. Sequenced by immunoSEQ multiplex PCR; TCRdb stores in-frame clones only, minus some. This table holds 75,000 to 90,000 clones, less than 90% found once. The sort gate was single viable CD3+CD4+CD8-CD45RO+ cells for memory CD4+ T cells. The sequencing sample was made of memory CD4+ T cells from blood. The receptors shown here come from an adult in good health and CMV-seronegative.

The chain joins TRBV19 to TRBJ2-2; either TRBD1 or TRBD2 may supply D (5 bases each). Germline CDR1 and CDR2: LNHDA and SQIVND (reference sequence). V was clipped by 5 bases and J by 5 bases, with 21 bases between them. The CDR3 contains 17 residues. CDR3 in DNA: TGTGCCAGTAGTCCACCCGCCGGGACCTCCGGAACCGGGGAGCTGTTTTTT. Its translation is CASSPPAGTSGTGELFF.

The chain combines TRBV7-2 with TRBJ1-1; no reliable D call. Germline assignment: CDR1 SGHTA and CDR2 FQGNSA. CDR3 length equals 16 residues. The germline V and J ends were trimmed by 5 bases and 4 bases, with 20 bases remaining between them. CDR3 DNA: TGTGCCAGCAGCCCCCCCGGAGGATCCATCAGCACTGAAGCTTTCTTT. This gives the protein CASSPPGGSISTEAFF.

The chain combines TRBV6-5 with TRBJ2-6; D is unresolved. Germline V gives CDR1 MNHEY, CDR2 SVGAGI. CDR3 length: 13 residues. Trimming left V 6 bases short and J 1 base short, with 4 bases between. CDR3 region: CASRGSGANVLTF. CDR3 bases: TGTGCCAGCAGAGGTTCTGGGGCCAACGTCCTGACTTTC.

This rearrangement joins TRBV13 to TRBJ2-7, with TRBD1 identical over 9 bases. The CDR3 runs to 17 residues. The V gene end was trimmed by 4 bases and the J gene end by 0 bases; junction bases not matched to a gene: 10. Germline V gives CDR1 PRHDT, CDR2 FYEKMQ (reference sequence). DNA for the CDR3: TGTGCCAGCAGCTACCTGGTAGGACAGGGGTACTCCTACGAGCAGTACTTC. It translates to CASSYLVGQGYSYEQYF.

V gene TRBV6-1 combines with J gene TRBJ1-2; maybe TRBD1 (5 bases). The V gene lost 1 base and the J gene lost 1 base, with 10 bases spanning the gap. The CDR3 sequence is 15 residues long. Per the germline V gene, CDR1 is MNHNS and CDR2 is SASEGT. CDR3 DNA sequence: TGTGCCAGCAGTGAAGGCGACAGCCATAACTATGGCTACACCTTC. Its protein product is CASSEGDSHNYGYTF.

This clone was seen a single time. The chain has TRBV6-5 and TRBJ1-1, with no clear D. Germline assignment: CDR1 MNHEY and CDR2 SVGAGI. Between the trimmed V and J ends, which lost 2 bases and 3 bases, there was a span of 1 base. The CDR3 has 11 amino acids. CDR3 DNA sequence: TGTGCCAGCAGTTACGACACTGAAGCTTTCTTT. This codes for CASSYDTEAFF.